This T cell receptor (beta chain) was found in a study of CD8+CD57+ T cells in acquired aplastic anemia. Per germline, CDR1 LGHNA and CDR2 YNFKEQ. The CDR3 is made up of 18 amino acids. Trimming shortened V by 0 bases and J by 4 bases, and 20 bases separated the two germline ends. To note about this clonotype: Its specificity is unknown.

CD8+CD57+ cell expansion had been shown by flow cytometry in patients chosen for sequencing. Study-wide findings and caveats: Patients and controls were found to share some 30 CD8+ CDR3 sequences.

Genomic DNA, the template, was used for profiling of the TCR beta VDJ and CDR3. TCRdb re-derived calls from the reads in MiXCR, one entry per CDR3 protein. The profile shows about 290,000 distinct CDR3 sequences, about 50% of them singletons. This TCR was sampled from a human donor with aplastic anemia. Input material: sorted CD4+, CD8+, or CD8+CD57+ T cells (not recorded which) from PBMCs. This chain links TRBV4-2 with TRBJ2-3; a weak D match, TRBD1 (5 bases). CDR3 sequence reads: CASSQDIFRVTGPDTQYF. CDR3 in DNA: TGTGCCAGCAGCCAAGATATATTCCGGGTCACAGGCCCAGATACGCAGTATTTT.